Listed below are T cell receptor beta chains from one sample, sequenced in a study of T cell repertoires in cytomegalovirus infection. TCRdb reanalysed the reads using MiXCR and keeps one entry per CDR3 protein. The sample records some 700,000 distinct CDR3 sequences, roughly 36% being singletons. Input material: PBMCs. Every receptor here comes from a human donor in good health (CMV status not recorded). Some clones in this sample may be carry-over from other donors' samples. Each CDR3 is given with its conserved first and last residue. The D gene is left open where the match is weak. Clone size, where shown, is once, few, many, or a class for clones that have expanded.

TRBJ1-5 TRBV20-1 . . CSARFKGSQPQHF TGCAGTGCTAGATTTAAAGGTAGTCAGCCCCAGCATTTT
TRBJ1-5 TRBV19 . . CASSIRADQPQHF TGTGCCAGTAGTATCAGGGCCGATCAGCCCCAGCATTTT
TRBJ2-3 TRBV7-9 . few CASSSRADTQYF TGTGCCAGCAGCTCACGTGCAGATACGCAGTATTTT
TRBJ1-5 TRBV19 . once CASWGRNHPQHF TGTGCCAGTTGGGGGAGAAATCATCCCCAGCATTTT
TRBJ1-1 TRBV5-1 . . CASSLTGQGTEAFF TGCGCCAGCAGCTTGACAGGGCAAGGCACTGAAGCTTTCTTT
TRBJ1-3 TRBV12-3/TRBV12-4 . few CASSFSSLSGNTIYF TGTGCCAGCAGTTTTAGCAGCCTCTCTGGAAACACCATATATTTT
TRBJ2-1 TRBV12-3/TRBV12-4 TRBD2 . CASSLSGGGRNEQFF TGTGCCAGCAGCCTCAGCGGGGGGGGAAGGAATGAGCAGTTCTTC
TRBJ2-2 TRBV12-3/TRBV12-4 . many CATDLSGNTGELFF TGTGCCACCGATTTGTCGGGTAACACCGGGGAGCTGTTTTTT
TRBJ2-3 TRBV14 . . CASSRGSGTGLPDTQYF TGTGCCAGCAGCCGAGGATCCGGGACTGGCCTCCCAGATACGCAGTATTTT
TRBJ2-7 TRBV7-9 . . CASSLVGGVGDEQYF TGTGCCAGCAGCTTAGTAGGCGGAGTGGGAGACGAGCAGTACTTC
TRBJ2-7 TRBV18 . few CASSPTRRLFTYEQYF TGTGCCAGCTCACCAACACGGCGCCTTTTTACCTACGAGCAGTACTTC
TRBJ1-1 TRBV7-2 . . CASSPGLWRGPPHAFF TGTGCCAGCAGCCCGGGGTTGTGGAGGGGTCCCCCTCACGCTTTCTTT
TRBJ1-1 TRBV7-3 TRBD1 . CASSLVGGQRNTEAFF TGTGCCAGCAGCTTAGTGGGGGGACAGCGGAACACTGAAGCTTTCTTT
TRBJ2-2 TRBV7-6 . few CASSLRQGGFGELFF TGTGCCAGCAGCTTACGGCAGGGTGGTTTCGGGGAGCTGTTTTTT
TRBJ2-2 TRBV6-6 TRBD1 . CASIYAGTGERSHTGELFF TGTGCCAGCATTTACGCCGGGACAGGGGAGCGAAGTCACACCGGGGAGCTGTTTTTT
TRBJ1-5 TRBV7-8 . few CASSLVRFRGNQPQHF TGTGCCAGCAGCTTAGTAAGGTTTAGGGGCAATCAGCCCCAGCATTTT
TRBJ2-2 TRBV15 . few CATSSWDKLDTGELFF TGTGCCACCAGCAGCTGGGACAAACTAGACACCGGGGAGCTGTTTTTT
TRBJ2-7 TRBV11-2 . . CASSFSRTNTYEQYF TGTGCCAGCAGCTTCTCTAGGACAAATACCTACGAGCAGTACTTC
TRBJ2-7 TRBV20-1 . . CSVRGGVGYEQYF TGCAGTGTTAGAGGGGGTGTCGGCTACGAGCAGTACTTC
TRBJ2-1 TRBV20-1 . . CSATWGSSYNEQFF TGCAGTGCTACGTGGGGAAGCTCCTACAATGAGCAGTTCTTC
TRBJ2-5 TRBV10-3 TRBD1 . CAISLQGTETQYF TGTGCCATCAGTCTACAGGGGACAGAGACCCAGTACTTC
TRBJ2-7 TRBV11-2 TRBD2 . CASSLGGLAGSSYEQYF TGTGCCAGCAGCTTAGGGGGACTAGCGGGAAGCTCCTACGAGCAGTACTTC
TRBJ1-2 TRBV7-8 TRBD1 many CASSLGLTGSDGYTF TGTGCCAGCAGCTTAGGGTTGACAGGGTCTGATGGCTACACCTTC
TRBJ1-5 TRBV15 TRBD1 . CATSGINRGSNQPQHF TGTGCCACCAGCGGGATTAACAGGGGTAGCAATCAGCCCCAGCATTTT
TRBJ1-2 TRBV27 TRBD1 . CASSPSDRGLGGYTF TGTGCCAGCAGTCCTTCGGACAGGGGGCTTGGTGGCTACACCTTC
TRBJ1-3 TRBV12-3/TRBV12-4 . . CASSLVSLGSTIYF TGTGCCAGCAGTTTAGTGTCCCTCGGCTCGACCATATATTTT
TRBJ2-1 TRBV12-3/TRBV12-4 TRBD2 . CASSLRLASPHNEQFF TGTGCCAGCAGTTTAAGACTAGCGTCACCCCACAATGAGCAGTTCTTC